The present TCR beta chain was sequenced within a study of blood T cell repertoires in COVID-19. Overall study context: Both acute and convalescent COVID-19 samples were obtained from the United States, Italy and Spain. The cDNA or gDNA used as material had been derived from T cells, B-cell-depleted T cells, or PBMCs.

In the original analysis: Reference gene primers were amplified, and this amplification served to estimate nucleated cell counts. The repertoire was sequenced with immunoSEQ multiplex PCR; TCRdb's copy has only in-frame clones and lacks some. V, J and clone size are those of that table, while D and trimming were read from the DNA. The sample includes 300,000 to 450,000 clones, 85% of them seen just once. Looked up from germline, CDR1 is LGHDT and CDR2 is YNNKEL (reference sequence). Losses at the gene ends were 4 bases for V and 4 bases for J; bases not matched to a gene: 2. The CDR3 runs to 13 residues.

The J gene is TRBJ1-1, the V gene TRBV3-1 (or the pseudogene TRBV3-2), with TRBD1 matching over 8 bases. The sample comprised peripheral blood. The sequence was collected from a woman aged 18-29 years with acute or convalescent COVID-19. CDR3 protein: CASSPQGGTEAFF. The CDR3 DNA is TGTGCCAGCAGCCCACAGGGGGGCACTGAAGCTTTCTTT.